The rows below give T cell receptor beta chains drawn from one sample of a study of blood T cell repertoires in COVID-19. Clones were read by immunoSEQ multiplex PCR, and TCRdb kept only the in-frame ones, dropping some. The sample has more than 150,000 clones; roughly nine tenths are singletons. The sequencing sample was made of peripheral blood. These receptors all come from a woman between 65 and 79 years old with acute or convalescent COVID-19. The CDR3 runs from the conserved cysteine through the conserved F or W. Each record gives: D gene, V gene, J gene, clone size, CDR3 DNA, CDR3 protein. A D gene is named only where the DNA matches it firmly. Not every row has a clone size; where given, it reads once, few, many or a size class.

TRBD1	TRBV2	TRBJ1-4	NA	TGTGCCAGCAGTGAAGTGGGGCCCCCGGGACAGGGGTATCTTGCTGGAAAACTGTTTTTT	CASSEVGPPGQGYLAGKLFF
NA	TRBV19	TRBJ1-5	NA	TGTGCCAGTAGTTCGAGGGTAATAGGGTCCATACGGCACAATCAGCCCCAGCATTTT	CASSSRVIGSIRHNQPQHF
NA	TRBV6-5	TRBJ2-2	NA	TGTGCCACCGAGACAGGGAACACCGGGGAGCTGTTTTTT	CATETGNTGELFF
TRBD1	TRBV4-3	TRBJ2-2	NA	TGCGCCAGCAGACAAATGACAGGGGTCACCGGGGAGCTGTTTTTT	CASRQMTGVTGELFF
NA	TRBV30	TRBJ1-3	NA	TGTGCCTGGAGTGTAAGGGGACCGGGACACTCTGGAAACACCATATATTTT	CAWSVRGPGHSGNTIYF
TRBD2	TRBV2	TRBJ2-7	NA	TGTGCCAGCAGTGAAGGCGGGAGTCAGGGCTACGAGCAGTACTTC	CASSEGGSQGYEQYF
TRBD1	TRBV19	TRBJ1-1	NA	TGTGCCAGTAGCTATCGACAGGGATTGATGGACACTGAAGCTTTCTTT	CASSYRQGLMDTEAFF
NA	TRBV5-5	TRBJ2-7	NA	TGTGCCAGCAGCCCCTCCGGGATCGGCGGCGAGCAGTACTTC	CASSPSGIGGEQYF
TRBD1	TRBV7-7	TRBJ2-2	NA	TGTGCTAGCAGCCCGGGGTGGACAGGGATTTCCGGGGAGCTGTTTTTT	CASSPGWTGISGELFF
NA	TRBV25-1	TRBJ2-1	once	TGTGCCAGCAGTGGGGCCCCAGGGGCCCTTCCCAATGAGCAGTTCTTC	CASSGAPGALPNEQFF
NA	TRBV3-1/TRBV3-2	TRBJ1-3	once	TGTGCCAGCAGCCAAAGGGGGACGGGAAACACCATATATTTT	CASSQRGTGNTIYF
NA	TRBV4-1	TRBJ1-2	once	TGCGCCAGCAGCCCCCTCGCGAGGGCGGAGGACTATGGCTACACCTTC	CASSPLARAEDYGYTF
TRBD1	TRBV18	TRBJ1-5	once	TGTGCCAGCTCACCAAGACAGGGGGATCAGCCCCAGCATTTT	CASSPRQGDQPQHF
NA	TRBV2	TRBJ1-6	NA	TGTGCCAGCAGTGAAAGGACAGCCTTAAATTCACCCCTCCACTTT	CASSERTALNSPLHF
NA	TRBV11-2	TRBJ1-2	NA	TGTGCCAGCAGCTTAGAGGGAGGGTTAGAAGGCTACACCTTC	CASSLEGGLEGYTF
NA	TRBV18	TRBJ2-1	NA	TGTGCCAGCTCAGCTAACGAAATCCAGGGCAATGAGCAGTTCTTC	CASSANEIQGNEQFF
TRBD1	TRBV5-1	TRBJ2-3	NA	TGCGCCAGCAGCGCACGGACAGGGGAGAAAGATACGCAGTATTTT	CASSARTGEKDTQYF
NA	TRBV1	TRBJ2-3	NA	TGCACCAGCAGGCAAGGGCTAGCGGGGAGCACAGATACGCAGTATTTT	CTSRQGLAGSTDTQYF
NA	TRBV7-9	TRBJ2-3	once	TGTGCCAGCAGCTTAGAAGAGTGGGCTGCCGGCACAGATACGCAGTATTTT	CASSLEEWAAGTDTQYF
NA	TRBV11-2	TRBJ1-2	NA	TGTGCCAGCAGCTTAGATCAGGCCGCCTTGTATGGCTACACCTTC	CASSLDQAALYGYTF
NA	TRBV19	TRBJ2-2	NA	TGTGCCAGTTCCCTTACATCCAGCGACACCGGGGAGCTGTTTTTT	CASSLTSSDTGELFF
NA	TRBV2	TRBJ2-3	NA	TGTGCGGGCGGGGACCAAGATACGCAGTATTTT	CAGGDQDTQYF
TRBD2	TRBV6-6	TRBJ2-1	NA	TGTGCCAGCAGTCGACTAGCGGGGAACAATGAGCAGTTCTTC	CASSRLAGNNEQFF
NA	TRBV13	TRBJ1-2	NA	TGTGCCAGCAGCTTAGGGTTCGTAGGGGCCTATGGCTACACCTTC	CASSLGFVGAYGYTF
NA	TRBV2	TRBJ1-1	NA	TGTGCCAGCATGGCGCCTAGCGGGAATACTGAAGCTTTCTTT	CASMAPSGNTEAFF
TRBD2	TRBV24-1	TRBJ2-3	NA	TGTGCCACCAGTGTTTTGCGGCGGGGGGGGGCAGATACGCAGTATTTT	CATSVLRRGGADTQYF
NA	TRBV2	TRBJ1-2	NA	TGTGCCAGCAGCTTGGCAGGGGACTATGGCTACACCTTC	CASSLAGDYGYTF
TRBD2	TRBV10-2	TRBJ2-3	few	TGCGCCAGCAGTGATGTTGGAAGCGGGGTAAGCACAGATACGCAGTATTTT	CASSDVGSGVSTDTQYF
NA	TRBV27	TRBJ1-6	NA	TGTGCCAGCAGTTCCCAAAATTTTTCACCCCTCCACTTT	CASSSQNFSPLHF
TRBD1	TRBV11-2	TRBJ1-2	NA	TGTGCCAGCAGCTTGCAAGGACAGGGTCTAGATGGCTACACCTTC	CASSLQGQGLDGYTF
TRBD1	TRBV30	TRBJ2-7	few	TGTGCCTGGAGCAGGACAGGGTTGTACGAGCAGTACTTC	CAWSRTGLYEQYF
NA	TRBV18	TRBJ2-7	NA	TGTGCCAGCTCACCAGCACTTGCCTACGAGCAGTACTTC	CASSPALAYEQYF
NA	TRBV30	TRBJ1-4	NA	TGTGCCTGGAGTCGTATCTATAATGAAAAACTGTTTTTT	CAWSRIYNEKLFF
NA	TRBV21-1	TRBJ2-3	NA	TGTGCCAGCAGCAAGACGCCGAGGAGCGGGGTTAGAGATACGCAGTATTTT	CASSKTPRSGVRDTQYF
NA	TRBV11-2	TRBJ2-3	NA	TGTGCCAGCAGTCTAGGGGGGCGGGGGCCCGCAAGTACGCAGTATTTT	CASSLGGRGPASTQYF
TRBD1	TRBV12-3/TRBV12-4	TRBJ2-5	NA	TGTGCCAGCAGTCCCAGACAGGGAGAGACCCAGTACTTC	CASSPRQGETQYF
NA	TRBV6-2/TRBV6-3	TRBJ2-7	NA	TGTGCCAGCAGTTTACCGACTTCCTCCTACGAGCAGTACTTC	CASSLPTSSYEQYF
TRBD1	TRBV6-1	TRBJ1-2	NA	TGTGCCAGCAGTGTAGCCGGGACAGGGAACTATGGCTACACCTTC	CASSVAGTGNYGYTF
NA	TRBV27	TRBJ1-2	NA	TGTGCCAGCAAATCGGGGACCCGGGGGGGCTATGGCTACACCTTC	CASKSGTRGGYGYTF
NA	TRBV5-1	TRBJ2-5	NA	TGCGCCAGCAGCTTGGGTGGGACTCAAGAGACCCAGTACTTC	CASSLGGTQETQYF
TRBD1	TRBV6-6	TRBJ1-5	NA	TGTGCCAGCAGTTACCCGTCAGGACAGGGGAATCAGCCCCAGCATTTT	CASSYPSGQGNQPQHF
TRBD2	TRBV10-3	TRBJ2-1	NA	TGTGCCATCAGGGGGGGACTAGCTAATGAGCAGTTCTTC	CAIRGGLANEQFF
NA	TRBV27	TRBJ1-5	NA	TGTGCCAGCAGTTCCGCGGTAAGAGGCAATCAGCCCCAGCATTTT	CASSSAVRGNQPQHF
NA	TRBV27	TRBJ2-2	NA	TGTGCCAGCACCTATAACGGGGAGCTGTTTTTT	CASTYNGELFF
NA	TRBV3-1/TRBV3-2	TRBJ2-4	NA	TGTGCCAGCAGCCACCTATCGGGCATTCAGTACTTC	CASSHLSGIQYF
TRBD1	TRBV2	TRBJ1-2	NA	TGTGCCAGCAGTCGGGACAGGGATAACTATGGCTACACCTTC	CASSRDRDNYGYTF
NA	TRBV5-1	TRBJ1-2	NA	TGCGCCAGCAGCTTGGTTGCTCAGGCAGCCAGGAACTATGGCTACACCTTC	CASSLVAQAARNYGYTF
NA	TRBV2	TRBJ1-5	NA	TGTGCCAGCAGTGAACGCAGAAATAGCAATCAGCCCCAGCATTTT	CASSERRNSNQPQHF
NA	TRBV11-1	TRBJ1-2	NA	TGTGCCAGCAGCTTAGTCAGTTCCTATGGCTACACCTTC	CASSLVSSYGYTF
NA	TRBV27	TRBJ1-2	NA	TGTGCCAGCAGTTTAGGGGGCTACTATGGCTACACCTTC	CASSLGGYYGYTF
TRBD2	TRBV13	TRBJ2-3	NA	TGTGCCAGCAGCTCGGGACTAGCGGGGACTTATAGCACAGATACGCAGTATTTT	CASSSGLAGTYSTDTQYF